The sequence of this T cell receptor beta chain was determined in a study of T cell repertoires in cytomegalovirus infection. Study in general: Shared public TCR beta signatures pointed to both CMV infection and a matching HLA type. Broader study findings: Carriers of CMV plus the relevant HLA were identified by cumulative public TCR beta family frequency. What dominated the ex vivo response were HLA-C-restricted CMV-specific TCR beta clonotypes.

This clonotype was picked up many times. Antigen specificity is unknown. TCRdb reprocessed the reads with MiXCR, giving one entry per CDR3 protein. Of some 250,000 distinct CDR3 sequences detected, over 8% appear once; the ten largest clones hold roughly 16%. Germline assignment: CDR1 SEHNR and CDR2 FQNEAQ (reference sequence). The CDR3 consists of 15 residues. V lost 5 bases to trimming and J lost 1 base; unmatched junction nucleotides: 7. The V gene is TRBV7-9, the J gene TRBJ2-7, with 8 bases aligning to TRBD1. Source material: PBMCs. The sequence was collected from a human donor in good health (CMV status not recorded). Some clones in this sample may be carry-over from other donors' samples. The CDR3 DNA sequence: TGTGCCAGCAGCCTGGACAGGGACTTATCCTACGAGCAGTACTTC. Translation gives CASSLDRDLSYEQYF.